This is a list of T cell receptor beta chains from one sample in a study of blood T cell repertoires in COVID-19. Only in-frame clones appear in the TCRdb table, and some are missing; sequencing was by immunoSEQ multiplex PCR. The data show approximately 55,000 clones, 80% seen once. The sample consisted of peripheral blood. These TCRs come from a man younger than 40 with COVID-19, enrolled during active disease. Both conserved end residues are part of each CDR3. Each record gives: V gene, D gene, CDR3 length, J gene, clone size, CDR3 protein, CDR3 DNA. The D gene is left open where the match is weak. Part of the rows lack a size; the others show once, few, many or a class for expanded clones.

>TRBV5-4|TRBD2|16|TRBJ2-1|once
CASSLGGGSSYNEQFF
TGTGCCAGCAGCTTGGGCGGGGGAAGCTCCTACAATGAGCAGTTCTTC
>TRBV27|TRBD1|16|TRBJ1-6|.
CASSFQGARHYSPLHF
TGTGCCAGCAGTTTCCAGGGGGCGAGACATTATTCACCCCTCCACTTT
>TRBV28|TRBD1|18|TRBJ2-5|once
CASSPPGMGTGGLETQYF
TGTGCCAGCAGTCCCCCCGGAATGGGGACAGGGGGGCTTGAGACCCAGTACTTC
>TRBV18|TRBD2|15|TRBJ2-5|.
CASSPPGLAGEAQYF
TGTGCCAGCTCACCACCCGGACTAGCGGGAGAGGCCCAGTACTTC
>TRBV29-1|TRBD2|12|TRBJ2-7|.
CSVSREGAEQYF
TGCAGCGTTTCGAGGGAGGGCGCCGAGCAGTACTTC
>TRBV6-5|.|13|TRBJ1-2|.
CASSLRGAYGYTF
TGTGCCAGCAGTCTCCGGGGGGCCTATGGCTACACCTTC
>TRBV29-1|TRBD2|14|TRBJ2-7|.
CSVAGLAGGREQYF
TGCAGCGTTGCCGGACTAGCGGGGGGGCGGGAGCAGTACTTC
>TRBV15|TRBD2|15|TRBJ2-7|.
CATSRDRGGSYEQYF
TGTGCCACCAGCAGAGATCGGGGGGGTTCCTACGAGCAGTACTTC
>TRBV15|TRBD1|13|TRBJ1-2|.
CATSGTGDYGYTF
TGTGCCACCAGCGGGACAGGGGATTATGGCTACACCTTC
>TRBV10-3|TRBD1|14|TRBJ1-5|.
CAISVDRGNQPQHF
TGTGCCATCAGTGTGGACAGGGGCAATCAGCCCCAGCATTTT
>TRBV27|TRBD1|12|TRBJ1-2|.
CASRDRARGYTF
TGTGCCAGCAGGGACAGGGCCCGTGGCTACACCTTC
>TRBV19|.|15|TRBJ2-6|.
CASRGGQAGANVLTF
TGTGCCAGTAGGGGTGGCCAGGCAGGGGCCAACGTCCTGACTTTC
>TRBV4-2|.|15|TRBJ2-7|.
CASSPLSTSPYEQYF
TGTGCCAGCAGCCCCCTATCCACTAGTCCCTACGAGCAGTACTTC
>TRBV21-1|.|13|TRBJ2-3|.
CASSKDITDTQYF
TGTGCCAGCAGCAAAGATATCACAGATACGCAGTATTTT
>TRBV24-1|.|16|TRBJ2-3|few
CATSQPTGGITDTQYF
TGTGCCACCAGTCAACCGACCGGGGGAATCACAGATACGCAGTATTTT
>TRBV7-6|TRBD2|19|TRBJ2-4|.
CASSLMASGGYLAKNIQYF
TGTGCCAGCAGCTTAATGGCTAGCGGGGGGTACCTAGCCAAAAACATTCAGTACTTC
>TRBV7-6|.|15|TRBJ1-1|.
CASSSPVGGDTEAFF
TGTGCCAGCAGCTCTCCAGTGGGGGGGGACACTGAAGCTTTCTTT
>TRBV10-1|TRBD2|17|TRBJ2-2|once
CASSESGIAGSHGELFF
TGCGCCAGCAGTGAGTCCGGGATAGCGGGGTCGCACGGGGAGCTGTTTTTT
>TRBV2|.|13|TRBJ2-6|.
CASSASGANVLTF
TGTGCCAGCAGTGCTTCTGGGGCCAACGTCCTGACTTTC
>TRBV18|.|12|TRBJ1-2|.
CASSSGAHGYTF
TGTGCCAGCTCGTCAGGGGCGCATGGCTACACCTTC
>TRBV29-1|.|17|TRBJ1-5|.
CSVEPPSGGNSNQPQHF
TGCAGCGTTGAACCCCCCTCGGGGGGTAATAGCAATCAGCCCCAGCATTTT
>TRBV27|TRBD1|13|TRBJ1-2|once
CASSWGRGDGYTF
TGTGCCAGCAGTTGGGGCAGGGGGGATGGCTACACCTTC
>TRBV5-4|.|13|TRBJ2-7|.
CASSLDSTYEQYF
TGTGCCAGCAGCTTGGACAGCACCTACGAGCAGTACTTC
>TRBV6-6|.|15|TRBJ1-2|few
CASRLIDTPLLGYTF
TGTGCCAGCAGACTCATCGACACTCCGCTCCTTGGCTACACCTTC
>TRBV13|.|16|TRBJ1-1|.
CASSEARWEFNTEAFF
TGTGCCAGCAGTGAGGCCCGGTGGGAGTTTAACACTGAAGCTTTCTTT
>TRBV10-3|.|17|TRBJ1-5|.
CAISESSPGEQNQPQHF
TGTGCCATCAGTGAGTCGAGTCCGGGAGAACAAAATCAGCCCCAGCATTTT
>TRBV2|.|13|TRBJ1-1|.
CASTLQVVTEAFF
TGTGCCAGCACCCTACAGGTGGTCACTGAAGCTTTCTTT
>TRBV4-3|.|16|TRBJ1-2|once
CASSQDLGEGGEGYTF
TGCGCCAGCAGCCAAGATCTAGGCGAAGGGGGTGAAGGCTACACCTTC
>TRBV28|.|15|TRBJ2-7|.
CASSLISSYLDEQYF
TGTGCCAGCAGTTTGATTTCCTCCTACCTAGACGAGCAGTACTTC
>TRBV19|TRBD1|16|TRBJ1-6|.
CASSTDRRSYNSPLHF
TGTGCCAGTAGTACGGACAGGCGCTCCTATAATTCACCCCTCCACTTT
>TRBV30|.|13|TRBJ2-2|.
CAWRRFFTGELFF
TGTGCCTGGAGGAGATTTTTTACCGGGGAGCTGTTTTTT
>TRBV11-3|TRBD2|15|TRBJ2-5|.
CASSFGGTQGETQYF
TGTGCCAGCAGCTTCGGGGGGACCCAAGGAGAGACCCAGTACTTC